Sequencing of this T cell receptor (beta chain) was carried out in a study of cytomegalovirus exposure and HLA in healthy donors. Both 60 Vbeta primers and 13 Jbeta primers went into the PCR. The repertoire was sequenced with immunoSEQ multiplex PCR; TCRdb's copy has only in-frame clones and lacks some. The table lists fewer than 250,000 clones, roughly four fifths of them singletons, with approximately 2.8% in the top ten. The CDR3 has 17 residues. V dropped 4 bases and J dropped 2; count of bases not matched to a gene: 8. Per the germline V gene, CDR1 is LNHDA and CDR2 is SQIVND (reference sequence). Study results and caveats: Using the classifier, cytomegalovirus status was reportedly diagnosed with high specificity and sensitivity.

Points on this clone: Its antigen is still unknown.

The source is a woman aged 30 to 39 in good health and CMV-seropositive. The sequenced sample was PBMCs. The chain joins TRBV19 to TRBJ2-6; 7 nucleotides match TRBD1. The CDR3 nucleotides are TGTGCCAGTAGTAGGACAGGATTTGCTGCTGGGGCCAACGTCCTGACTTTC. Translating gives CASSRTGFAAGANVLTF.